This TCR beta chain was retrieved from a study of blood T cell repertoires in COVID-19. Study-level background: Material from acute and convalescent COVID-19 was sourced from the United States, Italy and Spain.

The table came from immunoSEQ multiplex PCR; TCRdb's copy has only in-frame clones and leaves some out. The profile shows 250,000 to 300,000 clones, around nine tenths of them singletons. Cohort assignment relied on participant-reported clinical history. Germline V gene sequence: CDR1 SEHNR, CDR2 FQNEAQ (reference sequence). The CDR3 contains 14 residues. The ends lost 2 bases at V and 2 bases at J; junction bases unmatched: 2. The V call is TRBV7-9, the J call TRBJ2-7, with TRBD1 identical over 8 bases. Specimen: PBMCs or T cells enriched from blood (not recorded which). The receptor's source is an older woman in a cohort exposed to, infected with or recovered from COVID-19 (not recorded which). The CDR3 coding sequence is TGTGCCAGCAGCTTACTGGGACAGGCCTACGAGCAGTACTTC. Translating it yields CASSLLGQAYEQYF.